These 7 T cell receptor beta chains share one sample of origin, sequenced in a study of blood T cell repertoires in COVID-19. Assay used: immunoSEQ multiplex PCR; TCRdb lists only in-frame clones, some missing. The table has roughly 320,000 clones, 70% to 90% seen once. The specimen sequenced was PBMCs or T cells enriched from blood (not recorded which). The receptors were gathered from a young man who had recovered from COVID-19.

CDR3 bases: TGTGCCAGCAGCTTAGGAGCGGGAGGGGTCTTCCAGCCCCAGCATTTT. This gives the protein CASSLGAGGVFQPQHF. J is TRBJ1-5 and V is TRBV13, with D maybe TRBD1 (5 bases). Germline values: CDR1 PRHDT, CDR2 FYEKMQ (reference sequence). The V gene lost 0 bases and the J gene lost 7 bases, with 16 bases spanning the gap. The CDR3 extends over 16 amino acids.

CDR3 sequence: CASSLGGGSSYEQYF. CDR3 sequence (DNA): TGTGCCAGCAGTTTAGGGGGGGGATCCTCCTACGAGCAGTACTTC. V gene TRBV28 combines with J gene TRBJ2-7, with 7 bases lining up with TRBD2. The CDR3 is 15 amino acids. Germline values: CDR1 MDHEN, CDR2 SYDVKM. V gave up 2 bases and J gave up 0 bases; unmatched junction bases: 4.

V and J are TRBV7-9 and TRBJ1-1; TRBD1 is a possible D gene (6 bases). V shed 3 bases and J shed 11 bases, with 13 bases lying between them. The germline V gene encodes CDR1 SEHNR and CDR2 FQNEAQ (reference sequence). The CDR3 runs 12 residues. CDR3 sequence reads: CASSFQGRGAFF. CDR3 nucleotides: TGTGCCAGCAGCTTTCAGGGGAGAGGCGCTTTCTTT. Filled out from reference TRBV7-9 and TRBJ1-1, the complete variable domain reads DTGVSQNPRHKITKRGQNVTFRCDPISEHNRLYWYRQTLGQGPEFLTYFQNEAQLEKSRLLSDRFSAERPKGSFSTLEIQRTEQGDSAMYLCASSFQGRGAFFGQGTRLTVV.

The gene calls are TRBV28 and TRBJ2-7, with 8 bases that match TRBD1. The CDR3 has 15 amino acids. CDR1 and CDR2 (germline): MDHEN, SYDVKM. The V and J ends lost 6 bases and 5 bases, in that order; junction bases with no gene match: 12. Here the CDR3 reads CASSPGDRNPDEQYF. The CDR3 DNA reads TGTGCCAGCAGCCCAGGGGACAGGAACCCCGACGAGCAGTACTTC.

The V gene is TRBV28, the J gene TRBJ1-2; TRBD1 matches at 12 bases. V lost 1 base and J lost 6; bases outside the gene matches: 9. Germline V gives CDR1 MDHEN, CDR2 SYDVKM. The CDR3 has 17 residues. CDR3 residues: CASSLLEGQGAYDGYTF. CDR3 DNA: TGTGCCAGCAGTTTATTAGAGGGACAGGGGGCTTATGATGGCTACACCTTC.

Here the CDR3 reads CASSKFPKTGLGTTGNQPQHF. The CDR3 nucleotides read TGTGCCAGCAGCAAATTTCCAAAGACAGGGCTGGGTACGACGGGCAATCAGCCCCAGCATTTT. The chain links TRBV21-1 to TRBJ1-5; the D segment call TRBD1 is taken from the table without a DNA check. TRBV21-1 is designated a pseudogene. The CDR3 contains 21 residues.

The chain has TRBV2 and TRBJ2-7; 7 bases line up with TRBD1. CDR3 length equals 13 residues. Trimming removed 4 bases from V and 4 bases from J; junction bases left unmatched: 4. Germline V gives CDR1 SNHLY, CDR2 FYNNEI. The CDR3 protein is CASSAQGFYEQYF. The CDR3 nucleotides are TGTGCCAGCAGTGCACAGGGGTTTTACGAGCAGTACTTC.